The 10 T cell receptor beta chains given below trace back to one sample, sequenced in a study of response to subunit inactivated influenza vaccine. Each CDR3 protein gets one entry after TCRdb re-called the RT-PCR reads with MiXCR. The profile shows approximately 680,000 distinct CDR3 sequences, about a sixth of them singletons. Source: PBMCs from blood, taken less than 13 days after vaccination. Receptors were obtained from a man aged 45-60 years who received an inactivated influenza vaccine.

J is TRBJ2-7 and V is TRBV2, with D unresolved. Per germline, CDR1 SNHLY and CDR2 FYNNEI. Trimming pared 4 bases from V and 6 bases from J, leaving 16 bases between. The CDR3 totals 14 residues. The CDR3 DNA is TGTGCCAGCAGTGCTAGTACGCTGGGATCCGAGCAGTACTTC. This translates into CASSASTLGSEQYF.

This rearrangement joins TRBV20-1 to TRBJ2-1, with a possible D match to TRBD1 (6 bases). The V gene lost 6 bases and the J gene lost 3 bases, with 15 bases spanning the gap. The germline gives CDR1 DFQATT, CDR2 SNEGSKA (reference sequence). This CDR3 is built from 14 residues. CDR3 residues: CSAKRGFYYNEQFF. CDR3 nucleotides: TGCAGTGCCAAAAGGGGGTTTTACTACAATGAGCAGTTCTTC.

On this clonotype itself: A read error may explain this, as a much larger clone is one base away. The chain couples TRBV6-1 to TRBJ2-2, with D possibly being TRBD2 (5 bases). The V gene lost 4 bases and the J gene lost 0 bases, with 9 bases spanning the gap. The germline CDR1 and CDR2 sequences are MNHNS and SASEGT. The CDR3 consists of 15 residues. The CDR3 reads CASSGPRANTGELFF. The CDR3, as DNA: TGTGCCAGCAGTGGACCGAGGGCGAACACCGGGGAGCTGTTTTTT.

This clonotype showed up just a few times. The chain uses TRBV10-3 and TRBJ2-5; D is perhaps TRBD2 (6 bases). Germline-derived CDR1 and CDR2 are ENHRY and SYGVKD. The CDR3 runs to 15 residues. V was cut by 6 bases and J by 1 base, with 15 bases left in between. CDR3: CAIRETTGLQETQYF. The CDR3 bases are TGTGCCATCAGGGAGACGACGGGACTCCAAGAGACCCAGTACTTC.

The genes are TRBV29-1 and TRBJ2-1, with 7 bases aligning to TRBD2. Germline lookup yields CDR1 SQVTM and CDR2 ANQGSEA. V shed 4 bases and J 3 bases; nucleotides not matched to a gene: 6. This CDR3 is built from 14 residues. This CDR3 reads CSVVGLVVYNEQFF. As DNA, the CDR3 is TGCAGCGTTGTTGGACTAGTAGTCTACAATGAGCAGTTCTTC.

The V call is TRBV24-1, the J call TRBJ2-1; D remains unclear. Trimming left V 8 bases short and J 4 bases short, with 8 bases between. CDR3 length equals 12 residues. CDR1 KGHDR and CDR2 SFDVKD come from the germline V gene. This CDR3 reads CATKGEYNEQFF. The CDR3, as DNA: TGTGCCACCAAAGGCGAATACAATGAGCAGTTCTTC.

The rearrangement joins TRBV10-3 to TRBJ2-5; D possibly corresponds to TRBD2 (5 bases). Per the germline V gene, CDR1 is ENHRY and CDR2 is SYGVKD. Trimming shortened V by 0 bases and J by 4 bases, and 12 bases separated the two germline ends. The CDR3 has 15 residues. The CDR3 coding sequence is TGTGCCATCAGTGAGTCCACGGGGTCCGGAGAGACCCAGTACTTC. Protein: CAISESTGSGETQYF.

In its sample, this clonotype was seen once. The chain has TRBV3-1 and TRBJ2-5, with 8 bases lining up with TRBD2. V lost 7 bases, J lost 4 bases, and 5 bases stayed unmatched. The germline CDR1 and CDR2 sequences are LGHDT and YNNKEL (reference sequence). The CDR3 sequence is 13 residues long. The CDR3 sequence is CASKLADGETQYF. The CDR3 DNA is TGTGCCAGCAAACTAGCGGATGGAGAGACCCAGTACTTC.

This clonotype has more than one count but fewer than ten. The genes are TRBV7-8 and TRBJ2-4; D gene unclear. The germline V gene has CDR1 SGHVS and CDR2 FQNEAQ. Between the trimmed V and J ends, which lost 5 bases and 6 bases, there was a span of 11 bases. This CDR3 is 13 amino acids long. The CDR3 DNA is TGTGCCAGCAGCCTCCAAGAAGTAAACATTCAGTACTTC. It translates to CASSLQEVNIQYF.

This clonotype was seen a handful of times. The chain links TRBV5-6 to TRBJ1-5; no clear D. V was cut by 0 bases and J by 0 bases, with 10 bases left in between. The germline V gene has CDR1 SGHDT and CDR2 YYEEEE. CDR3 size: 16 residues. The CDR3 region is CASSLGSSYSNQPQHF. CDR3 DNA sequence: TGTGCCAGCAGCTTGGGCAGTTCTTATAGCAATCAGCCCCAGCATTTT.